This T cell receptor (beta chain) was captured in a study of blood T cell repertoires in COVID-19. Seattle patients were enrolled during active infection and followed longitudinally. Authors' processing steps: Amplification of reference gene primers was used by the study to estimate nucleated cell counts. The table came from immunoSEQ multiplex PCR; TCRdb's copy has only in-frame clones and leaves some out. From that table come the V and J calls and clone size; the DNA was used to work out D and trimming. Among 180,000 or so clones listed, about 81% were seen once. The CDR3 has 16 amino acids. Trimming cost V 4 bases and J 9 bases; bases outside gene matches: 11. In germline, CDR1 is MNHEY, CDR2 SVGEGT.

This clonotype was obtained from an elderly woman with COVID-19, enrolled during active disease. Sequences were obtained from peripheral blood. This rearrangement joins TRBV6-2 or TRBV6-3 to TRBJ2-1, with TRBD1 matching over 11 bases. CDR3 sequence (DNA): TGTGCCAGCAGTTCCTCCGGGACAGGGGGTGGAGGTGAGCAGTTCTTC. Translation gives CASSSSGTGGGGEQFF.